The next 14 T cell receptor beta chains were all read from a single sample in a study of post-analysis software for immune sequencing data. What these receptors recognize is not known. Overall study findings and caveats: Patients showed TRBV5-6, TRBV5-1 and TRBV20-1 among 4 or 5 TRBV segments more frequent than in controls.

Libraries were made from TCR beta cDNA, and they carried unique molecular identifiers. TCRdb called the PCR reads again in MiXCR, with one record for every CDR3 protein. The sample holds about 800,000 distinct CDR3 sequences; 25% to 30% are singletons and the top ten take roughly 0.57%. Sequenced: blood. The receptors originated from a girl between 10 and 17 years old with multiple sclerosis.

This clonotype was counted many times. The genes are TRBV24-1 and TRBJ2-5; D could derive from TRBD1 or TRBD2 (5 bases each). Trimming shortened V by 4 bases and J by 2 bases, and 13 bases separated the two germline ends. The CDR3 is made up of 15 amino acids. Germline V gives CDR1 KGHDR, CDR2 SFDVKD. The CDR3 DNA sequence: TGTGCCACCAGTGACCCGGGACCGGGGCAAGAGACCCAGTACTTC. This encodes CATSDPGPGQETQYF.

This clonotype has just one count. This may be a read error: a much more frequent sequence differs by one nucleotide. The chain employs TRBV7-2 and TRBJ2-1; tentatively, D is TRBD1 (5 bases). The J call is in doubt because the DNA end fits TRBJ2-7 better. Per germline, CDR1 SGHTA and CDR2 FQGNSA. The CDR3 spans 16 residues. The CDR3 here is CASYQGDPSSYNEQYF. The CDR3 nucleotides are TGTGCCAGCTACCAAGGGGATCCCAGCTCCTACAATGAGCAGTACTTC.

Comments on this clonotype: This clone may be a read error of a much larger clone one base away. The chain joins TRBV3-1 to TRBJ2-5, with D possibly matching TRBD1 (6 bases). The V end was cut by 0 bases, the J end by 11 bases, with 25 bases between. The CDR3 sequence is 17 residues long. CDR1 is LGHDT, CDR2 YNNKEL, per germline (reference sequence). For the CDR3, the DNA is TGTGCCAGCAGCCAAGATCTTATCAAGGTGGGGGCAGATGAGCAGTACTTC. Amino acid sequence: CASSQDLIKVGADEQYF.

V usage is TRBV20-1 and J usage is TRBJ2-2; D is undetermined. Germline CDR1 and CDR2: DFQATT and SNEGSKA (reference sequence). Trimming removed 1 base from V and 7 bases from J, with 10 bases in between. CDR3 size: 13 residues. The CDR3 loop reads CSARVSRGGELFF. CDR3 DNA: TGCAGTGCTAGAGTATCCCGTGGCGGGGAGCTGTTTTTT.

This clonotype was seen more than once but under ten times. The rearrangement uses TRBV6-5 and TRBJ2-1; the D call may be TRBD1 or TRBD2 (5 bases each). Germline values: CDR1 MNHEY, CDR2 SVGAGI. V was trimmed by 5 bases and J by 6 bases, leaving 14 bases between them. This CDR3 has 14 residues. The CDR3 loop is CASSPRRGVNEQFF. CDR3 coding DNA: TGTGCCAGCAGTCCCCGACGAGGGGTCAATGAGCAGTTCTTC.

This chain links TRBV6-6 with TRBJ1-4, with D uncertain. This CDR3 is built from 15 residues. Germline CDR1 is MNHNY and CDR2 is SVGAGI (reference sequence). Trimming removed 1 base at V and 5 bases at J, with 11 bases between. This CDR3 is CASSYYLSGNEKLFF. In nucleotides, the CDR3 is TGTGCCAGCAGTTACTACCTCTCGGGCAATGAAAAACTGTTTTTT.

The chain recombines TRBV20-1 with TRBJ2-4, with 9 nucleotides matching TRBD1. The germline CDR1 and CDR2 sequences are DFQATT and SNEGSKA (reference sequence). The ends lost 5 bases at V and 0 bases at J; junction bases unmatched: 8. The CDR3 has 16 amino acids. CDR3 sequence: CSARLGTGIAKNIQYF. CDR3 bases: TGCAGTGCTCGCCTCGGGACAGGGATAGCCAAAAACATTCAGTACTTC.

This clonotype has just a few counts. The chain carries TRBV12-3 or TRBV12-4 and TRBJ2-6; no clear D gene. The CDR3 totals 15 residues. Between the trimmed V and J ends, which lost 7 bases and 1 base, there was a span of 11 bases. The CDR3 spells CASKLTGSGANVLTF. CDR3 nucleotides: TGTGCCAGCAAACTGACCGGGTCTGGGGCCAACGTCCTGACTTTC.

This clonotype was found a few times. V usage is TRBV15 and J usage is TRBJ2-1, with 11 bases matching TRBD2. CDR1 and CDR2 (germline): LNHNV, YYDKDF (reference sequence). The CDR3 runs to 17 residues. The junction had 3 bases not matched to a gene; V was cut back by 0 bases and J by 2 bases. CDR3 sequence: CATSRDMGLAAYNEQFF. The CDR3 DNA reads TGTGCCACCAGCAGAGATATGGGACTAGCGGCCTACAATGAGCAGTTCTTC.

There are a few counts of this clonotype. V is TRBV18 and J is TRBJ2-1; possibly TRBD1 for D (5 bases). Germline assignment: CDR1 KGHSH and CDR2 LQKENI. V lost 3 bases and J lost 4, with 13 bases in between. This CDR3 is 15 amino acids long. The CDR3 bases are TGTGCCAGCTCACCTCAGCAGGGTGTTTACAATGAGCAGTTCTTC. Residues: CASSPQQGVYNEQFF.

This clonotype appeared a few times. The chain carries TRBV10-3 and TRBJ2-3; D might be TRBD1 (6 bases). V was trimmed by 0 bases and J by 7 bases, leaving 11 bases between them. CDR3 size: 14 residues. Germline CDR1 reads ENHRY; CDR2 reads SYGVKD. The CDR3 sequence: CAISESRGSNTQYF. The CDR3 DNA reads TGTGCCATCAGTGAGTCAAGGGGGAGTAATACGCAGTATTTT.

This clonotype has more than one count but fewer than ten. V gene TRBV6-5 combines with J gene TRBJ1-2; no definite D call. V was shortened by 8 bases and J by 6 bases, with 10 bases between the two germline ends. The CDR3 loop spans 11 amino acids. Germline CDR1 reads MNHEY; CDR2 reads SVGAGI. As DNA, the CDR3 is TGTGCCAGCGGAGGTGGGCATGGCTACACCTTC. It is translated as CASGGGHGYTF.

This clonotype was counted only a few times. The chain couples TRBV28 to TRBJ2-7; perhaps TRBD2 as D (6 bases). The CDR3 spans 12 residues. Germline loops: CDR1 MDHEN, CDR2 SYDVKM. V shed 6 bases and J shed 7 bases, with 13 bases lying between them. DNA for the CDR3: TGTGCCAGCAGGGGGGGACCGGGGGAGCAGTACTTC. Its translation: CASRGGPGEQYF.

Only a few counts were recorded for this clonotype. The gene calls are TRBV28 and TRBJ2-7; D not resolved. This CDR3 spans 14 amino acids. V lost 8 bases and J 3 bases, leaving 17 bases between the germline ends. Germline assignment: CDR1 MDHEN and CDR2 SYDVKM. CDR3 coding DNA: TGTGCCAGCCACCTTAGGTCTGGGAACTACGAGCAGTACTTC. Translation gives CASHLRSGNYEQYF.